One sample yielded the 14 T cell receptor beta chains listed below, sequenced in a study of T cell changes during pregnancy in multiple sclerosis. Method: immunoSEQ multiplex PCR; TCRdb's copy keeps in-frame clones and lacks some. The sample gives 70,000 to 100,000 clones, about 93% of which show up once; approximately 0.99% is in the top ten. The input for sequencing was peripheral blood, taken in the first trimester of pregnancy. These receptors were obtained from a female donor with multiple sclerosis, enrolled in a pregnancy study.

The V call is TRBV7-2, the J call TRBJ1-2, with TRBD1 matching 9 bases. The germline V gene has CDR1 SGHTA and CDR2 FQGNSA. CDR3 length: 15 amino acids. V shed 5 bases and J 4 bases; nucleotides not matched to a gene: 8. CDR3: CASSAGTGFLYGYTF. The CDR3 coding sequence is TGTGCCAGCAGCGCCGGGACAGGGTTCCTCTATGGCTACACCTTC. The variable domain in full, completed from reference TRBV7-2 and TRBJ1-2, reads GAGVSQSPSNKVTEKGKDVELRCDPISGHTALYWYRQSLGQGLEFLIYFQGNSAPDKSGLPSDRFSAERTGGSVSTLTIQRTQQEDSAVYLCASSAGTGFLYGYTFGSGTRLTVV.

The rearrangement uses TRBV9 and TRBJ2-2; D remains ambiguous. The V end lost 0 bases, the J end lost 2 bases, and 11 bases lay between the germline ends. CDR3 length equals 16 residues. The germline gives CDR1 SGDLS, CDR2 YYNGEE. The CDR3 sequence is CASSVGRLGNTGELFF. In nucleotides, the CDR3 is TGTGCCAGCAGCGTAGGCAGGTTAGGAAACACCGGGGAGCTGTTTTTT.

The chain joins TRBV11-2 to TRBJ2-3; TRBD2 agrees at 12 bases. The germline gives CDR1 SGHAT, CDR2 FQNNGV. The V segment lost 5 bases and the J segment 1 base; nucleotides outside the gene matches: 7. The CDR3 runs 17 residues. The CDR3 reads CASSTSGGFSRTDTQYF. The CDR3 DNA reads as TGTGCCAGCAGCACTAGCGGGGGGTTCTCCCGCACAGATACGCAGTATTTT.

The rearrangement links TRBV7-8 to TRBJ2-4, with 9 bases that match TRBD1. Germline-derived CDR1 and CDR2 are SGHVS and FQNEAQ. There are 15 residues in the CDR3. The V segment lost 1 base and the J segment 9 bases; nucleotides outside the gene matches: 7. The CDR3 region is CASSLGTGTGTIQYF. CDR3 in DNA: TGTGCCAGCAGCTTAGGGACCGGGACAGGGACCATTCAGTACTTC.

This chain links TRBV7-9 with TRBJ2-2; TRBD1 is a possible D gene (5 bases). This CDR3 is built from 14 residues. V was trimmed by 6 bases and J by 1 base, leaving 9 bases between them. In germline, CDR1 is SEHNR, CDR2 FQNEAQ (reference sequence). DNA for the CDR3: TGTGCCAGCAGGGATCAGGGGAACACCGGGGAGCTGTTTTTT. Translating gives CASRDQGNTGELFF. Together with reference TRBV7-9 and TRBJ2-2, the CDR3 gives the full variable domain: DTGVSQNPRHKITKRGQNVTFRCDPISEHNRLYWYRQTLGQGPEFLTYFQNEAQLEKSRLLSDRFSAERPKGSFSTLEIQRTEQGDSAMYLCASRDQGNTGELFFGEGSRLTVL.

The chain carries TRBV10-1 and TRBJ2-1, with TRBD1 matching 10 bases. V lost 3 bases and J lost 12; bases outside the gene matches: 14. The CDR3 consists of 16 residues. CDR1 and CDR2 from the germline V gene are WNHNN and SYGVQD (reference sequence). This CDR3 reads CASSDSGTGDTMRQFF. The CDR3 region has the DNA TGCGCCAGCAGTGACTCCGGGACAGGGGATACAATGAGGCAGTTCTTC.

V usage is TRBV5-5 and J usage is TRBJ2-5; 11 positions agree with TRBD1. This CDR3 region has 16 residues. V shed 4 bases and J 5 bases; nucleotides not matched to a gene: 10. Germline values: CDR1 SGHKS, CDR2 YYEKEE (reference sequence). This CDR3 reads CASSRGQGGLGETQYF. CDR3 nucleotide sequence: TGTGCCAGCAGCCGGGGACAGGGGGGACTGGGGGAGACCCAGTACTTC.

The chain recombines TRBV5-1 with TRBJ2-7; 8 bases are shared with TRBD2. The CDR3 runs 16 residues. J lost 0 bases, V lost 0 bases, and 5 bases had no gene match. Germline V gene data show CDR1 as SGHRS and CDR2 as YFSETQ. The CDR3 DNA is TGCGCCAGCAGCTTGGATGCGGGAGGCCTCTCCTACGAGCAGTACTTC. It specifies CASSLDAGGLSYEQYF.

The chain employs TRBV4-1 and TRBJ2-7, with D tentatively TRBD2 (7 bases). This CDR3 spans 16 amino acids. The germline gives CDR1 MGHRA, CDR2 YSYEKL. V dropped 3 bases and J dropped 2 bases, with 17 bases sitting between them. CDR3 nucleotides: TGCGCCAGCAGCCACCCTCCGGGGGGCCAGGCCTACGAGCAGTACTTC. Its translation: CASSHPPGGQAYEQYF.

This clone was seen once. This chain uses TRBV2 with TRBJ1-2; unclear D gene. Trimming cost V 1 base and J 2 bases, with 8 bases left between them. CDR1 is SNHLY and CDR2 is FYNNEI in the germline V gene. The CDR3 consists of 14 residues. CDR3 residues: CASSEVRGNYGYTF. The CDR3 DNA reads as TGTGCCAGCAGTGAAGTGCGAGGGAACTATGGCTACACCTTC.

V usage is TRBV9 and J usage is TRBJ1-2; 9 bases map to TRBD1. The CDR3 consists of 15 residues. Germline trimming cut 2 bases from V and 5 bases from J; bases unmatched to any gene: 7. CDR1 is SGDLS, CDR2 YYNGEE, per germline. DNA for the CDR3: TGTGCCAGCAGCGTTTTGGGACAGGGAAGTTATGGCTACACCTTC. Its protein product is CASSVLGQGSYGYTF.

The chain uses TRBV19 and TRBJ2-4; 7 bases line up with TRBD1. This CDR3 contains 16 residues. CDR1 and CDR2 from the germline V gene are LNHDA and SQIVND (reference sequence). V trimming: 3 bases; J trimming: 1 base; junction bases outside the gene matches: 6. The CDR3 protein is CASSITDRAAKNIQYF. CDR3 bases: TGTGCCAGTAGTATTACTGACAGGGCGGCCAAAAACATTCAGTACTTC.

DNA of the CDR3: TGTGCCAGCAGTTCACAGGGGTACACTGAAGCTTTCTTT. This gives the protein CASSSQGYTEAFF. The chain couples TRBV27 to TRBJ1-1, with 7 positions matching TRBD1. The CDR3 totals 13 residues. Germline lookup yields CDR1 MNHEY and CDR2 SMNVEV (reference sequence). Unmatched junction bases numbered 2, after V lost 4 bases and J lost 3 bases.

The chain combines TRBV28 with TRBJ1-2; perhaps TRBD1 as D (6 bases). Germline CDR1 MDHEN, CDR2 SYDVKM. Trimming took off 5 bases at V and 2 bases at J, with 18 bases between the two ends. CDR3 size: 16 residues. The CDR3 DNA sequence: TGTGCCAGCAGTCCTAGGGGGATCGGTCCCAACTATGGCTACACCTTC. This sequence encodes CASSPRGIGPNYGYTF.